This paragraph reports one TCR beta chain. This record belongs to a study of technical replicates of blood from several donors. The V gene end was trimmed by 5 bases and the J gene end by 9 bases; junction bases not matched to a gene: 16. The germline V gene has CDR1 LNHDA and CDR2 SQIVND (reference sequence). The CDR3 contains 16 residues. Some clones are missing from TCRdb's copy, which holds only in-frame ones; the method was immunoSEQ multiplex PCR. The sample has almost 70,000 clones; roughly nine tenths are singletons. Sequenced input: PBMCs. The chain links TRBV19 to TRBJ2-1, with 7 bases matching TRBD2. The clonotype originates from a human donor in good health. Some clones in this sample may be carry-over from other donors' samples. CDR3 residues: CASSGLGAGVPIEQFF. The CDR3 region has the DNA TGTGCCAGTAGTGGCCTCGGCGCGGGAGTCCCCATTGAGCAGTTCTTC.